The T cell receptor beta chain under discussion was sequenced for a study of blood T cell repertoires in COVID-19. Sequencing used immunoSEQ multiplex PCR; TCRdb keeps in-frame clones, though not all of them. The table has roughly 360,000 clones, 75% to 90% seen once; the top ten hold about 5%. This clone has more than one count but fewer than ten. Per germline, CDR1 SGHTA and CDR2 FQGNSA. This CDR3 has 15 amino acids. V dropped 1 base and J dropped 9; count of bases not matched to a gene: 5. The sample taken for sequencing was PBMCs or T cells enriched from blood (not recorded which). This chain uses TRBV7-2 with TRBJ1-5, with 11 bases fitting TRBD1. The clonotype was recovered from a woman aged 45-59 years who had recovered from COVID-19. CDR3 coding DNA: TGTGCCAGCAGCTTAGAGGGGACAGGGGGTCGGCCCCAGCATTTT. This encodes CASSLEGTGGRPQHF.